What follows are 20 T cell receptor beta chains derived from one specimen sequenced in a study of tumor and adjacent non-tumor tissue in lung cancer. RNA was extracted from bulk tissue without any cell sorting. A modified ARM-PCR protocol with three rounds of nested PCR amplified TCRbeta. TCRdb ran MiXCR on the multiplex PCR reads and lists one entry per CDR3 protein. The sample contains about 85,000 distinct CDR3 sequences, about three fifths of which appear only once. Sequenced: lung tumor tissue. The source is a man aged 70-80 years with non-small cell lung cancer.

The CDR3 is CAGTPRDRVIETQYF. The CDR3 nucleotides read TGTGCCGGCACCCCCCGGGACAGGGTTATTGAGACCCAGTACTTC. The chain combines TRBV11-1 with TRBJ2-5, with 9 bases identical to TRBD1. Germline V CDR1 and CDR2: SGHAT, FQDESV (reference sequence). Germline trimming cut 11 bases from V and 5 bases from J; bases unmatched to any gene: 15. The CDR3 spans 15 residues. Full variable domain (outside the CDR3, taken from reference TRBV11-1 and TRBJ2-5): EAEVAQSPRYKITEKSQAVAFWCDPISGHATLYWYRQILGQGPELLVQFQDESVVDDSQLPKDRFSAERLKGVDSTLKIQPAELGDSAMYLCAGTPRDRVIETQYFGPGTRLLVL.

On this clonotype: One junction end does not reproduce the germline sequence, and a read error may be involved. This chain links TRBV11-2 with TRBJ2-1, with D possibly being TRBD2 (5 bases). Looked up from germline, CDR1 is SGHAT and CDR2 is FQNNGV. This CDR3 contains 13 residues. This CDR3 reads CTSGLGIANEQFF. The CDR3 DNA follows: TGTACCAGCGGCTTAGGGATTGCCAATGAGCAATTCTTC.

This clonotype was counted ten times or more. The chain combines TRBV4-1 with TRBJ2-7; no firm D call. The V end lost 3 bases, the J end lost 3 bases, and 21 bases lay between the germline ends. This CDR3 region has 17 residues. Germline values: CDR1 MGHRA, CDR2 YSYEKL. CDR3 sequence: CASSQTKIRSAFYEQYF. The CDR3, as DNA: TGCGCCAGCAGCCAGACCAAGATCCGGTCCGCTTTCTACGAGCAGTACTTC.

Note on this clonotype: The junction departs from germline at one end; a sequencing error may be responsible. The rearrangement uses TRBV11-1 and TRBJ2-5; possibly TRBD2 for D (5 bases). This CDR3 has 14 amino acids. Germline V gives CDR1 SGHAT, CDR2 FQDESV (reference sequence). The CDR3 protein is CASARGHPQEAQYF. DNA for the CDR3: TGTGCCAGCGCCCGGGGTCATCCACAAGAGGCCCAGTACTTC.

The sample holds many counts of this clonotype. The V and J genes are TRBV4-1 and TRBJ2-3; D not certain. Germline V gives CDR1 MGHRA, CDR2 YSYEKL. CDR3 length equals 15 residues. With 0 bases removed from V and 1 base from J, the gap between germline ends came to 8 bases. Here the CDR3 DNA reads TGCGCCAGCAGCCAAGATCCAGCCGGCACAGATACGCAGTATTTT. This gives the protein CASSQDPAGTDTQYF.

As to this clonotype: The CDR3 carries no conserved terminal phenylalanine or tryptophan, so it likely arises from a read error. Because the CDR3's place on the DNA is in doubt, the DNA is left out and the CDR3 is given as listed by TCRdb. This CDR3 is CAGSFSRGASYSL. The V gene is TRBV11-3, the J gene TRBJ1-2; the table's D call, TRBD1, has no DNA check behind it. Germline V gene data show CDR1 as SGHNT and CDR2 as YENEEA. Both ends counted, the CDR3 spans 13 residues.

In the case of this clonotype: A single base separates this from a much larger clone, so it may be a read error. The CDR3 here is CASSRSGKGTEELFF. CDR3 in DNA: TGCGCCAGCAGTCGATCAGGGAAAGGCACCGAGGAGCTGTTTTTT. The rearrangement uses TRBV10-2 and TRBJ2-2, with D possibly matching TRBD1 (5 bases). This CDR3 is 15 amino acids long. CDR1 and CDR2 (germline): WSHSY, SAAADI.

The chain is built from TRBV11-2 and TRBJ1-2; D is uncertain. Germline V gene data show CDR1 as SGHAT and CDR2 as FQNNGV. Trimming removed 8 bases at V and 0 bases at J, with 13 bases between. The length of the CDR3 is 14 residues. The CDR3 is CASAPGQANYGYTF. The CDR3 region has the DNA TGTGCCAGCGCCCCAGGCCAGGCTAACTATGGCTACACCTTC.

This clonotype was counted between two and nine times. Since a much larger clone is just one base distant, this may be a read error. The V and J genes are TRBV5-1 and TRBJ1-4, with D unresolved. This CDR3 comprises 13 residues. Germline V CDR1 and CDR2: SGHRS, YFSETQ. CDR3 bases: TGCGTCAGCAGCTTCGGGAGTTATGAAAAACTGTTTTTT. It is translated as CVSSFGSYEKLFF. Together with reference TRBV5-1 and TRBJ1-4, the CDR3 gives the full variable domain: KAGVTQTPRYLIKTRGQQVTLSCSPISGHRSVSWYQQTPGQGLQFLFEYFSETQRNKGNFPGRFSGRQFSNSRSEMNVSTLELGDSALYLCVSSFGSYEKLFFGSGTQLSVL.

The rearrangement joins TRBV6-5 to TRBJ1-4; D ambiguous. The CDR3 covers 16 residues. Trimming stripped 5 bases from V and 3 bases from J, with 16 bases between. CDR1 and CDR2 (germline): MNHEY, SVGAGI. CDR3 DNA sequence: TGTGCCAGCAGTGCCTTCAGGAGAGGCGCTAATGAAAAACTGTTTTTT. Its protein product is CASSAFRRGANEKLFF.

With regard to this clonotype: The junction differs from germline at one of its ends, possibly a read error. The CDR3 is CASILAATDTQYF. CDR3 coding DNA: TGTGCCAGCATCTTAGCGGCGACTGATACGCAGTATTTT. The chain links TRBV11-1 to TRBJ2-3, with D perhaps matching TRBD2 (6 bases). The germline V gene has CDR1 SGHAT and CDR2 FQDESV (reference sequence). The CDR3 extends over 13 amino acids. Complete variable domain (other parts from reference TRBV11-1 and TRBJ2-3): EAEVAQSPRYKITEKSQAVAFWCDPISGHATLYWYRQILGQGPELLVQFQDESVVDDSQLPKDRFSAERLKGVDSTLKIQPAELGDSAMYLCASILAATDTQYFGPGTRLTVL.

With respect to this clonotype: A junction end diverges from the germline sequence, so it may reflect a read error. The chain carries TRBV6-6 and TRBJ1-1, with 7 bases lining up with TRBD1. The germline gives CDR1 MNHNY, CDR2 SVGAGI (reference sequence). This CDR3 spans 14 amino acids. The CDR3 coding sequence is TGTGCCGGCAGTCCGACAGGGAGGAATATTCTCGCTTTCTTT. It encodes CAGSPTGRNILAFF.

The V and J genes are TRBV12-3 or TRBV12-4 and TRBJ2-3, with no clear D. This CDR3 spans 14 amino acids. CDR3 in amino acids: CISSFAVTTDTQYF. The DNA of the CDR3 is TGTATCAGCAGTTTTGCGGTAACCACAGATACGCAGTATTTT.

This clonotype was seen at least ten times. The chain combines TRBV6-2 or TRBV6-3 with TRBJ2-6, with D maybe TRBD1 (6 bases). Germline CDR1 and CDR2: MNHEY and SVGEGT. Deletions cut 7 bases from V and 2 bases from J, with 12 bases between. CDR3 length: 15 amino acids. Written as DNA, the CDR3 is TGTGCCAGCACCAGGGGCAGAGCTGGGGCCAACGTCCTGACTTTC. Its protein product is CASTRGRAGANVLTF.

This clonotype was picked up many times. This sequence joins TRBV29-1 and TRBJ2-1; 9 bases align to TRBD2. The junction had 4 bases not matched to a gene; V was cut back by 7 bases and J by 6 bases. This CDR3 comprises 12 residues. Germline assignment: CDR1 SQVTM and CDR2 ANQGSEA. CDR3 sequence: CSEGTSSNEQFF. The CDR3 nucleotides read TGCAGCGAAGGGACTAGCAGCAATGAGCAGTTCTTC.

Many counts were recorded for this clonotype. The chain combines TRBV12-3 or TRBV12-4 with TRBJ2-1; 7 bases fit TRBD1. J lost 6 bases, V lost 7 bases, and 9 bases had no gene match. The CDR3 consists of 14 residues. This CDR3 is CASKTGTVGNEQFF. CDR3 coding DNA: TGTGCCAGCAAAACCGGGACAGTCGGCAATGAGCAGTTCTTC.

A word on this clonotype: A much more abundant neighbour one base away suggests this may be a read error. The V gene is TRBV29-1, the J gene TRBJ1-2; D gene unclear. This CDR3 has 13 amino acids. CDR1 is SQVTM, CDR2 ANQGSEA, per germline. CDR3 bases: TGCTGCGCAACCCAGAGCCCGAACTATGGCTACACCTTC. It specifies CCATQSPNYGYTF. Full variable domain (rest looked up from reference TRBV29-1 and TRBJ1-2): SAVISQKPSRDICQRGTSLTIQCQVDSQVTMMFWYRQQPGQSLTLIATANQGSEATYESGFVIDKFPISRPNLTFSTLTVSNMSPEDSSIYLCCATQSPNYGYTFGSGTRLTVV.

V usage is TRBV5-8 and J usage is TRBJ1-1; D not certain. Germline CDR1 reads SGHTS; CDR2 reads YDEGEE. Trimming cost V 5 bases and J 6 bases, with 32 bases left between them. The length of the CDR3 is 19 residues. CDR3 sequence reads: CASSPARVQWRRWYAEAFF. The CDR3 bases are TGTGCCAGCAGTCCCGCCCGAGTACAGTGGCGCAGGTGGTACGCTGAAGCTTTCTTT.

The rearrangement links TRBV29-1 to TRBJ2-5; D may correspond to TRBD1 or TRBD2 (5 bases each). Germline assignment: CDR1 SQVTM and CDR2 ANQGSEA. This CDR3 is built from 13 residues. Here the CDR3 DNA reads TGCTGCCTTGCCAGACAGCGGCAAGAGACCCAGTACTTC. Translating it yields CCLARQRQETQYF.

A remark on this clonotype: Since the CDR3 does not end with the conserved phenylalanine or tryptophan, this likely comes from a read error. The rearrangement joins TRBV4-2 to TRBJ2-7; D perhaps matches TRBD2 (5 bases). The V gene lost 6 bases and the J gene lost 7 bases, with 19 bases spanning the gap. Germline lookup yields CDR1 LGHNA and CDR2 YNFKEQ. This CDR3 is built from 14 residues. As DNA, the CDR3 is TGTGCCAGCAGTCATGATCCTGGACTGGCGGAGCAGTACTTA. It yields the protein CASSHDPGLAEQYL.